These 14 T cell receptor beta chains were all obtained from the same sample, sequenced in a study of shared clonotypes between healthy human individuals (dated by TCRdb to 2018 to 2021). CD8 naive samples were obtained by positive selection for CCR7 among CD45RO-negative cells, yielding a CD45RA+CCR7+ population from which TemRA cells were excluded. Library method: the immunoSEQ multiplex PCR assay. This immuneACCESS table, as held by TCRdb, lists in-frame sequences with V and J called but not all clones. Of the missing ones, under half trace to an unresolved V gene in checked studies; the others have no known cause. This sample lists roughly 770,000 clones; 96% were detected once. Jointly, the top ten make up less than 0.3% of the sample. Sequencing was carried out using naive CD8+ T cells sorted from blood. Read against the paper, the sample's cell subset or site label means: CD45RA+CCR7+. All receptors come from a man aged 30 to 45 in good health.

The CDR3 DNA sequence: TGTGCCAGCAGTTCACGGCAGGGCTACGAGCAGTACTTC. It translates to CASSSRQGYEQYF. This chain uses TRBV28 with TRBJ2-7; D perhaps matches TRBD1 (5 bases). V lost 4 bases and J 3 bases, leaving 10 bases between the germline ends. Germline loops: CDR1 MDHEN, CDR2 SYDVKM. This CDR3 contains 13 residues.

This chain uses TRBV2 with TRBJ2-1; perhaps TRBD2 as D (6 bases). This CDR3 spans 17 amino acids. Germline CDR1 is SNHLY and CDR2 is FYNNEI. The CDR3 DNA follows: TGTGTTTTATCGGGCAGGGATCGGGGGATAGGTATTGGTGAGCAGTTCTTC. Translated, it gives CVLSGRDRGIGIGEQFF.

The chain combines TRBV7-9 with TRBJ1-2; D ambiguous. V was trimmed by 4 bases and J by 2 bases, leaving 11 bases between them. CDR1 SEHNR and CDR2 FQNEAQ come from the germline V gene (reference sequence). The CDR3 has 14 amino acids. CDR3: CASSSTTSNYGYTF. CDR3 bases: TGTGCCAGCAGCTCGACAACGTCAAACTATGGCTACACCTTC. Full variable domain (missing parts from reference TRBV7-9 and TRBJ1-2): DTGVSQNPRHKITKRGQNVTFRCDPISEHNRLYWYRQTLGQGPEFLTYFQNEAQLEKSRLLSDRFSAERPKGSFSTLEIQRTEQGDSAMYLCASSSTTSNYGYTFGSGTRLTVV.

This sequence joins TRBV30 and TRBJ1-3; TRBD1 aligns across 7 bases. The V gene's germline CDR1 is GTSNPN and CDR2 SVGIG (reference sequence). The J segment lost 8 bases and the V segment lost 1 base, leaving 8 bases of the junction unmatched. This CDR3 region has 14 residues. The CDR3 loop is CAWSGDSVQDTIYF. In nucleotides, the CDR3 is TGTGCCTGGAGTGGGGACAGTGTACAAGACACCATATATTTT.

The V call is TRBV11-2, the J call TRBJ2-1; 7 positions match TRBD2. Per the germline V gene, CDR1 is SGHAT and CDR2 is FQNNGV. The V and J ends lost 4 bases and 3 bases, in that order; junction bases with no gene match: 3. This CDR3 is 14 amino acids long. The CDR3 protein is CASSSERDYNEQFF. The CDR3 DNA reads as TGTGCCAGCAGCTCCGAGCGGGACTACAATGAGCAGTTCTTC.

J is TRBJ1-5 and V is TRBV7-9; D is unresolved. This CDR3 has 13 amino acids. Germline V lookup: CDR1 SEHNR, CDR2 FQNEAQ (reference sequence). Trimming left V 6 bases short and J 0 bases short, with 6 bases between. CDR3 bases: TGTGCCAGCAGGTCAAATAGCAATCAGCCCCAGCATTTT. It codes for CASRSNSNQPQHF.

A note on this clone: This CDR3 is also generated by other DNA sequences in the sample. The V and J genes are TRBV9 and TRBJ2-7, with TRBD1 identical over 8 bases. The CDR3 has 15 amino acids. The V gene end was trimmed by 0 bases and the J gene end by 4 bases; junction bases not matched to a gene: 6. The V gene's germline CDR1 is SGDLS and CDR2 YYNGEE. CDR3 protein: CASSVAAGGGYEQYF. CDR3 nucleotides: TGTGCCAGCAGCGTAGCGGCAGGGGGCGGTTACGAGCAGTACTTC.

The chain recombines TRBV7-8 with TRBJ1-5; TRBD1 is a possible D gene (5 bases). Trimming pared 0 bases from V and 11 bases from J, leaving 17 bases between. Germline V gene lookup returns CDR1 SGHVS and CDR2 FQNEAQ. This CDR3 spans 15 amino acids. CDR3 region: CASSLAGWGPPSQHF. The CDR3 DNA sequence: TGTGCCAGCAGCTTAGCCGGGTGGGGACCCCCCTCCCAGCATTTT.

The V gene is TRBV28, the J gene TRBJ2-2; 7 positions agree with TRBD1. Germline V gives CDR1 MDHEN, CDR2 SYDVKM. J gave up 8 bases and V 3 bases, and 6 bases lay outside the gene matches. The CDR3 totals 14 residues. For the CDR3, the DNA is TGTGCCAGCAGTTTCACAGGGGATGCTGGGGAGCTGTTTTTT. Translated: CASSFTGDAGELFF.

The CDR3 is CASSPSGSNHNEQFF. CDR3 nucleotides: TGTGCCAGCAGCCCTAGCGGGAGTAACCACAATGAGCAGTTCTTC. The chain employs TRBV6-5 and TRBJ2-1; 10 bases map to TRBD2. The CDR3 spans 15 residues. V shed 6 bases and J 5 bases; nucleotides not matched to a gene: 7. Germline CDR1 MNHEY, CDR2 SVGAGI.

The chain carries TRBV6-5 and TRBJ1-4, with D perhaps matching TRBD1 (5 bases). The CDR3 loop spans 14 amino acids. CDR1 is MNHEY and CDR2 is SVGAGI in the germline V gene. Trimming took 2 bases from V and 1 from J, leaving 5 bases between them. CDR3 in amino acids: CASSYQGTNEKLFF. DNA of the CDR3: TGTGCCAGCAGTTACCAGGGAACTAATGAAAAACTGTTTTTT.

The chain employs TRBV5-1 and TRBJ2-1; 10 bases agree with TRBD1. The germline V gene has CDR1 SGHRS and CDR2 YFSETQ. The CDR3 sequence is 16 residues long. Trimming cost V 4 bases and J 7 bases; bases outside gene matches: 11. The CDR3 DNA reads TGCGCCAGCAGCCAGCACCTCCGGGACAGGGGTAATGAGCAGTTCTTC. It translates to CASSQHLRDRGNEQFF.

The rearrangement uses TRBV28 and TRBJ2-5, with 7 positions matching TRBD2. J gave up 4 bases and V 8 bases, and 4 bases lay outside the gene matches. The CDR3 is 12 amino acids. Germline V gene sequence: CDR1 MDHEN, CDR2 SYDVKM. Here the CDR3 reads CASGRGVETQYF. The CDR3 bases are TGTGCCAGCGGCCGGGGGGTAGAGACCCAGTACTTC.

CDR3 sequence reads: CASSLVLQGEQFF. CDR3 in DNA: TGTGCCAGCAGCTTAGTACTACAGGGTGAGCAGTTCTTC. The chain has TRBV7-3 and TRBJ2-1; maybe TRBD1 (6 bases). Looked up from germline, CDR1 is SGHTA and CDR2 is FQGTGA. V lost 2 bases to trimming and J lost 9 bases, with 11 bases between them. The CDR3 contains 13 residues.